Listed below are T cell receptor beta chains from one sample, sequenced in a study of Ad26.COV2.S vaccination and SARS-CoV-2 variants. Measured with immunoSEQ multiplex PCR; TCRdb has only the in-frame clones, and not every one. The sample has approximately 410,000 clones, about 90% seen once; the top ten hold about 1.6%. Sequenced here: peripheral blood, sampled in a trial of Ad26.COV2.S vaccine versus placebo. The origin of the receptors is a person aged 18-65 years who received the Ad26.COV2.S COVID-19 vaccine or a placebo. Both conserved end residues are part of each CDR3. A D gene is named only where the DNA matches it firmly. Size is stated for part of the rows, as once, few or many counts, or as a class when the clone is expanded.

d_call,j_call,clone_size,v_call,cdr3_nt,cdr3_aa
.,TRBJ1-3,.,TRBV11-3,TGTGCCAGCAGCCCCCCCGGAGGAAACACCATATATTTT,CASSPPGGNTIYF
TRBD2,TRBJ2-1,.,TRBV7-2,TGTGCCAGCAGCTCAGTCGCGGGGGGTTACAATGAGCAGTTCTTC,CASSSVAGGYNEQFF
TRBD2,TRBJ2-7,.,TRBV7-6,TGTGCCAGCAGCTTAGTCGGGGGGGAACTCTACGAGCAGTACTTC,CASSLVGGELYEQYF
TRBD1,TRBJ2-1,.,TRBV7-7,TGTGCTAGCAGCGCCCGACAGGGGGAGAGCTCCTACAATGAGCAGTTCTTC,CASSARQGESSYNEQFF
.,TRBJ1-3,few,TRBV3-1/TRBV3-2,TGTGCCAGCAGCCAAGAAGGAAACACCATATATTTT,CASSQEGNTIYF
.,TRBJ2-1,few,TRBV4-1,TGCGCCAGCAGCTCCTTATCGGGACGGGTCGATGAGCAGTTCTTC,CASSSLSGRVDEQFF
.,TRBJ2-5,.,TRBV30,TGTGCCATATATAGGGGTCTCCCAGCACCCGAAGAGACCCAGTACTTC,CAIYRGLPAPEETQYF
.,TRBJ1-1,.,TRBV5-4,TGTGCCAGCAGCTCCCCTCCAAGGGGGAACACTGAAGCTTTCTTT,CASSSPPRGNTEAFF
.,TRBJ1-1,.,TRBV25-1,TGTGCCACGGAGGGGTGGGGCACTGAAGCTTTCTTT,CATEGWGTEAFF
TRBD2,TRBJ2-3,.,TRBV19,TGTGCCAGTAGTATAACTAGCGGGGGTAGGGATACGCAGTATTTT,CASSITSGGRDTQYF
TRBD1,TRBJ1-1,.,TRBV30,TGTGCCTATGACAGGGTGAAGAACACTGAAGCTTTCTTT,CAYDRVKNTEAFF
.,TRBJ2-7,.,TRBV7-2,TGTGCCAGCAGCGACATTGCCTACGAGCAGTACTTC,CASSDIAYEQYF
TRBD2,TRBJ2-5,.,TRBV30,TGTGCCTGGAGTGTACGCGGCAGCGGGATCGTGACCCAGTACTTC,CAWSVRGSGIVTQYF
.,TRBJ2-3,.,TRBV7-9,TGTGCCAGCAGCCATAGTGGGACAAAATGGGATACGCAGTATTTT,CASSHSGTKWDTQYF
TRBD2,TRBJ2-7,many,TRBV19,TGTGCCAGTGGCGCGGGGGGGTCCAGCTCCTACGAGCAGTACTTC,CASGAGGSSSYEQYF
.,TRBJ1-2,.,TRBV19,TGTGCCAGTACGCTTTGGGTCGGCGAAATCTATGGCTACACCTTC,CASTLWVGEIYGYTF
TRBD1,TRBJ2-7,.,TRBV4-3,TGCGCCAGCAGCCCAGGGACAGGGGATACCTACGAGCAGTACTTC,CASSPGTGDTYEQYF
TRBD1,TRBJ1-5,.,TRBV19,TGTGCCAGTAGTTCAAAGTACAGGGGCCCAAATCAGCCCCAGCATTTT,CASSSKYRGPNQPQHF
.,TRBJ2-7,.,TRBV7-2,TGTGCCAGCAGCTTAAATAGTCCCTACGAGCAGTACTTC,CASSLNSPYEQYF
TRBD1,TRBJ2-7,.,TRBV2,TGTGCCAGCATCGGGTGGACAGGGCCCTTCTACGAGCAGTACTTC,CASIGWTGPFYEQYF
TRBD1,TRBJ2-7,few,TRBV28,TGTGCCAGCAGTCAGGGACAGGGGCTAAGGCAGTACTTC,CASSQGQGLRQYF
TRBD2,TRBJ2-1,.,TRBV6-2/TRBV6-3,TGTGCCAGCAGTTACTGGGGACTAGCGGGGACCTACAATGAGCAGTTCTTC,CASSYWGLAGTYNEQFF
.,TRBJ2-5,.,TRBV4-3,TGCGCCAGCAGCCAAGGACGGACCCAAGAGACCCAGTACTTC,CASSQGRTQETQYF
TRBD1,TRBJ2-7,.,TRBV25-1,TGTGCCAGCGGGTCAAGACAGGGGACCTACGAGCAGTACTTC,CASGSRQGTYEQYF
.,TRBJ1-2,.,TRBV30,TGTGCCTGGAGTGCATGGGAACGCTTTTGGTATGGCTACACCTTC,CAWSAWERFWYGYTF
.,TRBJ2-2,.,TRBV7-9,TGTGCCAGCATCACGAGTGTAGGGGTCACCGGGGAGCTGTTTTTT,CASITSVGVTGELFF
TRBD1,TRBJ1-2,.,TRBV19,TGTGCCAGTAAGTCGGACAGGGGCGGCTACACCTTC,CASKSDRGGYTF
.,TRBJ2-4,.,TRBV19,TGTGCCAGTAGTATCACAGCAGTAATACATTACCGGGCCAAAAACATTCAGTACTTC,CASSITAVIHYRAKNIQYF
.,TRBJ1-2,.,TRBV15,TGTGCCACCAGCAGAGAAGGAGGGGGCTATGGCTACACCTTC,CATSREGGGYGYTF
.,TRBJ1-1,.,TRBV6-5,TGTGCCAGCAGACCGCCCGGGTCCGGGACTGAAGCTTTCTTT,CASRPPGSGTEAFF